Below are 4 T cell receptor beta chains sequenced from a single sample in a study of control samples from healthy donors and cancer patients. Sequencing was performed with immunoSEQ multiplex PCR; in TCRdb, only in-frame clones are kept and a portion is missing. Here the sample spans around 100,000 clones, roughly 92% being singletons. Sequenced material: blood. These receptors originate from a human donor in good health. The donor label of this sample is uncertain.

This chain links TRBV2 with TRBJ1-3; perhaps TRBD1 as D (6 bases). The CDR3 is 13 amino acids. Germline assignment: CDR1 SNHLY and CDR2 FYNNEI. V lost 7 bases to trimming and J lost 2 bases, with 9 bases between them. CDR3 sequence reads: CASTGQTGNTIYF. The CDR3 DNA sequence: TGTGCCAGCACCGGACAGACTGGAAACACCATATATTTT.

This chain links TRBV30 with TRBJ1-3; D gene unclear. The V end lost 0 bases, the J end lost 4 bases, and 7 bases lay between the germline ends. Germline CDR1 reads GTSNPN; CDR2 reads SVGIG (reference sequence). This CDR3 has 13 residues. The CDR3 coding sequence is TGTGCCTGGAGTGTAAATCGGGGAAACACCATATATTTT. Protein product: CAWSVNRGNTIYF.

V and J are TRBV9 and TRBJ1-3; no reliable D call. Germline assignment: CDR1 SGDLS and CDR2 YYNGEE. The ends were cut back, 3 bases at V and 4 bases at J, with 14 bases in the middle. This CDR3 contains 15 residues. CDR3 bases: TGTGCCAGCAGCGCACCTGGAGTAGCCGGAAACACCATATATTTT. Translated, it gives CASSAPGVAGNTIYF.

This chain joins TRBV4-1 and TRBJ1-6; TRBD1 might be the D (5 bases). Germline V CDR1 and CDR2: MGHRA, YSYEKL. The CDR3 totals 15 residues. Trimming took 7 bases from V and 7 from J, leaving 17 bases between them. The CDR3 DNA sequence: TGCGCCAGCACCCGCGGGGGATCTAAAAATTCACCCCTCCACTTT. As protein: CASTRGGSKNSPLHF.